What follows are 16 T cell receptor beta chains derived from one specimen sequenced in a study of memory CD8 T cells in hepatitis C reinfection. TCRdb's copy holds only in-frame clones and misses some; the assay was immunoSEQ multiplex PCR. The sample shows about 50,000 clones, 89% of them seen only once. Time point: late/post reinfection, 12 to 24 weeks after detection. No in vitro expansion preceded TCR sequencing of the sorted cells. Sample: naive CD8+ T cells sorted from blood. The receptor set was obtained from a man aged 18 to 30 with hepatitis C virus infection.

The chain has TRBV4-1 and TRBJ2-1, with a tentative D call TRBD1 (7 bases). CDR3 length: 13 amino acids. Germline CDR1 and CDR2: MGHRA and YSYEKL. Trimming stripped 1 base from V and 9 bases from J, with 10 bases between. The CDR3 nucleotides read TGCGCCAGCAGCCAAGGACAGGGAGGTGAGCAGTTCTTC. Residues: CASSQGQGGEQFF.

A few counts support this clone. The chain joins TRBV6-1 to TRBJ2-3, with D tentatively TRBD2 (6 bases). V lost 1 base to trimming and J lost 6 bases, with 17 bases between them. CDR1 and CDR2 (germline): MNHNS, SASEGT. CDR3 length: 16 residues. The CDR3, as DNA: TGTGCCAGCAGTGAAGATCCGGGACGGGGGTCGGATACGCAGTATTTT. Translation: CASSEDPGRGSDTQYF.

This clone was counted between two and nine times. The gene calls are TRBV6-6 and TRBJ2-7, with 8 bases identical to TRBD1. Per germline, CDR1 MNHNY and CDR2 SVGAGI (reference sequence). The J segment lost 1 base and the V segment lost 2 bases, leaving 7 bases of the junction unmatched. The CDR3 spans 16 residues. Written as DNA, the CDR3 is TGTGCCAGCAGTTACACAACAGGGGGAGAGTCCTACGAGCAGTACTTC. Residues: CASSYTTGGESYEQYF.

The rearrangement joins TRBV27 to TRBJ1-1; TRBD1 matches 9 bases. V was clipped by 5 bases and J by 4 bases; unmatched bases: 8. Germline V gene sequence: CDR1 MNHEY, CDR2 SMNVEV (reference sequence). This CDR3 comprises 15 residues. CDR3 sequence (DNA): TGTGCCAGCAGTCCAGGGACAGGGATAGGCACTGAAGCTTTCTTT. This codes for CASSPGTGIGTEAFF.

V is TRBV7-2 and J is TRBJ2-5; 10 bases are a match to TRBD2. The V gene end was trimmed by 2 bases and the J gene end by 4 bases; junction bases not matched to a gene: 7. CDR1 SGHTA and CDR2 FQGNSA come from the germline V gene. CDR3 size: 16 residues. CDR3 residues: CASSLTSLAGVETQYF. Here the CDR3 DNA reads TGTGCCAGCAGCTTAACATCCCTAGCGGGAGTAGAGACCCAGTACTTC.

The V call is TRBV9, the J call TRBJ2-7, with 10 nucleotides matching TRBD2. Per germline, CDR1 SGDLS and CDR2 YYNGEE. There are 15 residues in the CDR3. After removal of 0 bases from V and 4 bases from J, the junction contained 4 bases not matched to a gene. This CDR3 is CASSVGASGSYEQYF. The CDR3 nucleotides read TGTGCCAGCAGCGTAGGGGCTAGCGGGAGTTACGAGCAGTACTTC.

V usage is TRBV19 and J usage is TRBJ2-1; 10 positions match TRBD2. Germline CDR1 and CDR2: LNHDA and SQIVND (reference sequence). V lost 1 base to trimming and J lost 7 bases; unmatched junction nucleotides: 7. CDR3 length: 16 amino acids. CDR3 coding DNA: TGTGCCAGTAGTATAGTTGGTATAGCGGGAGGTAATGAGCAGTTCTTC. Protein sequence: CASSIVGIAGGNEQFF.

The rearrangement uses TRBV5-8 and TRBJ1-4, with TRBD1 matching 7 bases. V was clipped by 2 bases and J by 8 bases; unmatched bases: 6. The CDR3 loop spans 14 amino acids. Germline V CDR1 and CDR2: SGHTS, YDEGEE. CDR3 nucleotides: TGTGCCAGCAGCTTCGGGACAGTCGGAGAAAAACTGTTTTTT. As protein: CASSFGTVGEKLFF. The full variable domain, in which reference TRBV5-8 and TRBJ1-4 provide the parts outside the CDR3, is EAGVTQSPTHLIKTRGQQATLRCSPISGHTSVYWYQQALGLGLQFLLWYDEGEERNRGNFPPRFSGRQFPNYSSELNVNALELEDSALYLCASSFGTVGEKLFFGSGTQLSVL.

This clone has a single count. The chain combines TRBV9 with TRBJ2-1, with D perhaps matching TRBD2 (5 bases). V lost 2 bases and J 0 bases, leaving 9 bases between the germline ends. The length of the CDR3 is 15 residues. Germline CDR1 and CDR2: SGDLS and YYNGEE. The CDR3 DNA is TGTGCCAGCAGCGTTTCAGCGGTCTCCTACAATGAGCAGTTCTTC. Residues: CASSVSAVSYNEQFF.

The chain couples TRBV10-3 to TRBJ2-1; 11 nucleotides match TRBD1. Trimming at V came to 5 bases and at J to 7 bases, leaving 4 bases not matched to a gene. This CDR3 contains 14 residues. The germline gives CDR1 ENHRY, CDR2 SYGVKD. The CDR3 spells CAISLGQGGNEQFF. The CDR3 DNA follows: TGTGCCATCAGTCTGGGACAGGGGGGGAATGAGCAGTTCTTC.

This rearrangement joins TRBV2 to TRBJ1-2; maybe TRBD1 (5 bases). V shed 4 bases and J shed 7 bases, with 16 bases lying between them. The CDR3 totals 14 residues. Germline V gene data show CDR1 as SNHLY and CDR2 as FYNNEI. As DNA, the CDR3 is TGTGCCAGCAGTGTTGCCGGCAGGGAGGGTGGCTACACCTTC. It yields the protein CASSVAGREGGYTF.

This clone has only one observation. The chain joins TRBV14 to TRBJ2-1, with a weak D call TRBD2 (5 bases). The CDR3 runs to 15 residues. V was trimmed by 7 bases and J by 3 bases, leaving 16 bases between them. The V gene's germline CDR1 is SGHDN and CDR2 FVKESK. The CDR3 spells CASTHDAADYNEQFF. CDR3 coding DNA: TGTGCCAGCACCCACGACGCAGCGGACTACAATGAGCAGTTCTTC.

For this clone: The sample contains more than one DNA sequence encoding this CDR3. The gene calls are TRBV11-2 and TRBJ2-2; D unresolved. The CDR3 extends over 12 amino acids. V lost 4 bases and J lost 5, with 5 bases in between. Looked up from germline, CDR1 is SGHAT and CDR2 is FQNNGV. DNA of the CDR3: TGTGCCAGCAGCTCCCCTACCGGGGAGCTGTTTTTT. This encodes CASSSPTGELFF. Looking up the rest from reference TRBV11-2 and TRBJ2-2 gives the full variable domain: EAGVAQSPRYKIIEKRQSVAFWCNPISGHATLYWYQQILGQGPKLLIQFQNNGVVDDSQLPKDRFSAERLKGVDSTLKIQPAKLEDSAVYLCASSSPTGELFFGEGSRLTVL.

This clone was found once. The CDR3 spells CASSVAGRLEQFF. CDR3 in DNA: TGTGCCAGCAGTGTCGCGGGACGTCTAGAGCAGTTCTTC. The chain combines TRBV6-1 with TRBJ2-1; D possibly corresponds to TRBD2 (6 bases). This CDR3 is 13 amino acids long. Germline CDR1 and CDR2: MNHNS and SASEGT. Trimming cost V 4 bases and J 10 bases, with 14 bases left between them.

This CDR3 reads CASSLEGLAGGTGELFF. The DNA of the CDR3 is TGTGCCAGCAGCTTAGAGGGACTAGCGGGAGGCACCGGGGAGCTGTTTTTT. The chain joins TRBV7-3 to TRBJ2-2; 15 bases align to TRBD2. From germline, CDR1 is SGHTA and CDR2 FQGTGA. This CDR3 comprises 17 residues. With V trimmed by 2 bases and J by 4 bases, 2 bases remained unmatched.

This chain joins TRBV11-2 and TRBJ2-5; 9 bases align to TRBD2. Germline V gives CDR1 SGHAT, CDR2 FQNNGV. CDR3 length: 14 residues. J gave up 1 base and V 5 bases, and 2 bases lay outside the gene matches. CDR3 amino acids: CASSGLASQETQYF. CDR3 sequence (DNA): TGTGCCAGCAGCGGACTAGCGTCCCAAGAGACCCAGTACTTC.